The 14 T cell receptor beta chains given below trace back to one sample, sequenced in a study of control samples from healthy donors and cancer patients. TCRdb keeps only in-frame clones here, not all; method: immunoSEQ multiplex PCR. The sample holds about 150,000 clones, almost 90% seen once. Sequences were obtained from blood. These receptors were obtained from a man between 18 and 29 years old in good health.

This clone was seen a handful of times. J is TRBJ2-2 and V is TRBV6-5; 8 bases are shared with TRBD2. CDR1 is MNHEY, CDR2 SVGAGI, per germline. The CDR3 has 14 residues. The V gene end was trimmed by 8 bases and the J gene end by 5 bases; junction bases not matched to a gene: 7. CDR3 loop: CASGGERGTGELFF. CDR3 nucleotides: TGTGCCAGCGGGGGGGAGCGGGGGACCGGGGAGCTGTTTTTT.

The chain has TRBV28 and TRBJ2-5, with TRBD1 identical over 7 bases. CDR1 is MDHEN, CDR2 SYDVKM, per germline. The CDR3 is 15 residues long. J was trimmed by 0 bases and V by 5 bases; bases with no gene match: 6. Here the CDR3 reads CASSVLGQDQETQYF. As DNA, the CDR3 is TGTGCCAGCAGTGTTCTTGGACAGGACCAAGAGACCCAGTACTTC. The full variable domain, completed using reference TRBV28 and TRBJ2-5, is DVKVTQSSRYLVKRTGEKVFLECVQDMDHENMFWYRQDPGLGLRLIYFSYDVKMKEKGDIPEGYSVSREKKERFSLILESASTNQTSMYLCASSVLGQDQETQYFGPGTRLLVL.

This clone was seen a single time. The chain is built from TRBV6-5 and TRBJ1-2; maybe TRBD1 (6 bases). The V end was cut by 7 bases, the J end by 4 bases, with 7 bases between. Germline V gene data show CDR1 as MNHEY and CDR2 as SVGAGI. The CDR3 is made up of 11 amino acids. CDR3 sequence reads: CASTGVYGYTF. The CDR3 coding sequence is TGTGCCAGCACAGGGGTCTATGGCTACACCTTC.

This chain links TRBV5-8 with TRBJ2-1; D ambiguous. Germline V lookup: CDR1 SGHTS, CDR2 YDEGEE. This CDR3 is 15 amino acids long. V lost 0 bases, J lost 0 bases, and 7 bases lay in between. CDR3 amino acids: CASSLDSFSYNEQFF. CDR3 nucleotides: TGTGCCAGCAGCTTGGATAGCTTCTCCTACAATGAGCAGTTCTTC. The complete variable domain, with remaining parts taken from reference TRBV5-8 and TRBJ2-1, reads EAGVTQSPTHLIKTRGQQATLRCSPISGHTSVYWYQQALGLGLQFLLWYDEGEERNRGNFPPRFSGRQFPNYSSELNVNALELEDSALYLCASSLDSFSYNEQFFGPGTRLTVL.

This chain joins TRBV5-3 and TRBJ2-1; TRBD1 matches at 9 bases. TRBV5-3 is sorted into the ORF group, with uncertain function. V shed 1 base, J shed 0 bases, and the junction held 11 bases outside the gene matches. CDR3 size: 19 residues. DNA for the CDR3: TGTGCCAGAAGCTTGACGACAGGGGGGCCCCAAAGCTCCTACAATGAGCAGTTCTTC. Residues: CARSLTTGGPQSSYNEQFF.

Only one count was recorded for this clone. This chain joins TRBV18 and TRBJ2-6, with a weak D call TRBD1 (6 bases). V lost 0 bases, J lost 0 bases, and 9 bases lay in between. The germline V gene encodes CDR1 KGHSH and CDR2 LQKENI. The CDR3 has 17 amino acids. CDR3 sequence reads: CASSPPTGSSGANVLTF. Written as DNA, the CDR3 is TGTGCCAGCTCACCACCTACAGGGAGCTCTGGGGCCAACGTCCTGACTTTC.

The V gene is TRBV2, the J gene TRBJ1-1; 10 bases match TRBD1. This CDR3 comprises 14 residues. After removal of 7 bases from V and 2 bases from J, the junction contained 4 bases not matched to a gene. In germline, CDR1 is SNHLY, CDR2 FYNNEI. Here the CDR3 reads CASTRQGANTEAFF. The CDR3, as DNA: TGTGCCAGCACCCGACAGGGGGCTAACACTGAAGCTTTCTTT.

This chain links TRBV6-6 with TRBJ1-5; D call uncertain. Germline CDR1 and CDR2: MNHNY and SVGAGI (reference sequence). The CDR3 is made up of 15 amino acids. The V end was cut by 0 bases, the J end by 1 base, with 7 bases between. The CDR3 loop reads CASSYSTYSNQPQHF. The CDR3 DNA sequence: TGTGCCAGCAGTTACTCGACCTACAGCAATCAGCCCCAGCATTTT.

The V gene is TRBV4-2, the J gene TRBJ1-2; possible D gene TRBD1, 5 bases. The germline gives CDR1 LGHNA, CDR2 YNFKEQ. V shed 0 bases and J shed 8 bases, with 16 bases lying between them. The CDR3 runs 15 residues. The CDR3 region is CASSQDTAIWGGYTF. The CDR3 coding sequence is TGTGCCAGCAGCCAAGATACTGCAATATGGGGGGGCTACACCTTC.

Here the CDR3 DNA reads TGTGCCAGCAGTGCGGGGCGGGGACCCTACAATGAGCAGTTCTTC. This gives the protein CASSAGRGPYNEQFF. The V gene is TRBV2, the J gene TRBJ2-1; D might be TRBD2 (6 bases). Per germline, CDR1 SNHLY and CDR2 FYNNEI. The CDR3 runs 15 residues. V was shortened by 4 bases and J by 2 bases, with 12 bases between the two germline ends.

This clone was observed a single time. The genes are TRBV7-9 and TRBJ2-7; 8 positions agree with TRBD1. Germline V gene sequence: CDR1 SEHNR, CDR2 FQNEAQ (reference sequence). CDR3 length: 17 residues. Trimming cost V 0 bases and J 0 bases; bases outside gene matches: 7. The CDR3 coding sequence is TGTGCCAGCAGCTTAGCTAAAGGACAGGGACCCTCCTACGAGCAGTACTTC. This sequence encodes CASSLAKGQGPSYEQYF. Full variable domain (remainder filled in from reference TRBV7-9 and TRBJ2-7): DTGVSQNPRHKITKRGQNVTFRCDPISEHNRLYWYRQTLGQGPEFLTYFQNEAQLEKSRLLSDRFSAERPKGSFSTLEIQRTEQGDSAMYLCASSLAKGQGPSYEQYFGPGTRLTVT.

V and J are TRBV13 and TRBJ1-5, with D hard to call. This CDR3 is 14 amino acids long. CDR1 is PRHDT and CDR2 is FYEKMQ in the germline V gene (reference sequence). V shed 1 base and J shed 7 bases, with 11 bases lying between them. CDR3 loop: CASSLAGPGQPQHF. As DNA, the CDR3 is TGTGCCAGCAGCTTAGCAGGTCCGGGGCAGCCCCAGCATTTT.

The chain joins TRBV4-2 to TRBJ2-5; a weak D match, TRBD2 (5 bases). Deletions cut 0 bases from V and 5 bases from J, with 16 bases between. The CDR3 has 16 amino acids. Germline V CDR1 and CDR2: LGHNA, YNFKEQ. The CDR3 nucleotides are TGTGCCAGCAGCCAAGAAAGCGGCGCCACCGGGGAGACCCAGTACTTC. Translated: CASSQESGATGETQYF.

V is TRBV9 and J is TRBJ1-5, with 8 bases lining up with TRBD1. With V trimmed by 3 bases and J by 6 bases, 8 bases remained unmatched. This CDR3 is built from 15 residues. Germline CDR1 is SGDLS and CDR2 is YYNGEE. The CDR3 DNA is TGTGCCAGCAGCGGCCAGGGGGCCTCTATTCAGCCCCAGCATTTT. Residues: CASSGQGASIQPQHF.